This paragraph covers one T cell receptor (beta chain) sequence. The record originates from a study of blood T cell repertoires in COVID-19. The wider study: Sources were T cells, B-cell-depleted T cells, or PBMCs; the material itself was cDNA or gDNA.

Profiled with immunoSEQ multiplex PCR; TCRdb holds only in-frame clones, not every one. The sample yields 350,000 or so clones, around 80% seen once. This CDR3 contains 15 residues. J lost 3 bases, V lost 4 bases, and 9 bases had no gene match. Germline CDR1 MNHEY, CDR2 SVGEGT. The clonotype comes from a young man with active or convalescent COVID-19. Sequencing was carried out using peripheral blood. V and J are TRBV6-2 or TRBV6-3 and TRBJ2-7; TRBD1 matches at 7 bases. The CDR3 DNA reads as TGTGCCAGCAGTTCCCTCGACAGGGACATCTACGAGCAGTACTTC. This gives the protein CASSSLDRDIYEQYF.